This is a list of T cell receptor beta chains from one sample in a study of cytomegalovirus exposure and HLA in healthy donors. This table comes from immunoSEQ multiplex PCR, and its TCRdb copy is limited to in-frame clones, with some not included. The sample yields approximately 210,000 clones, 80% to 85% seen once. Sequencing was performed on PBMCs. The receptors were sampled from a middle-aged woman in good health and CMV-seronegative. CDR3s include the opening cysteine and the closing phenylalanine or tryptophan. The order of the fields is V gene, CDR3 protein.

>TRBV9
CASSLAGVHNEQFF
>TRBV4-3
CASSQENRGLGNTIYF
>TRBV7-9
CASSRSVSSGGETQYF
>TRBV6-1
CASSATGRDQPQHF
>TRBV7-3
CASSLNQDYGYTF
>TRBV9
CASSVAGLGAEAFF
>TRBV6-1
CASSERVVDYGQFF
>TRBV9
CASSADPGQGGNTIYF
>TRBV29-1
CSVDIREAAFF
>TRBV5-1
CASSLGGRTDTQYF
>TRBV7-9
CASSLDAVVELFF
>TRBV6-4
CASSGRAFTGELFF
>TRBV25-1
CASSAQQGQPQHF
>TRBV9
CASSVEAGNSIDTQYF
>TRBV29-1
CSVERDSHSNEQFF
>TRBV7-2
CASSDRLLQYF